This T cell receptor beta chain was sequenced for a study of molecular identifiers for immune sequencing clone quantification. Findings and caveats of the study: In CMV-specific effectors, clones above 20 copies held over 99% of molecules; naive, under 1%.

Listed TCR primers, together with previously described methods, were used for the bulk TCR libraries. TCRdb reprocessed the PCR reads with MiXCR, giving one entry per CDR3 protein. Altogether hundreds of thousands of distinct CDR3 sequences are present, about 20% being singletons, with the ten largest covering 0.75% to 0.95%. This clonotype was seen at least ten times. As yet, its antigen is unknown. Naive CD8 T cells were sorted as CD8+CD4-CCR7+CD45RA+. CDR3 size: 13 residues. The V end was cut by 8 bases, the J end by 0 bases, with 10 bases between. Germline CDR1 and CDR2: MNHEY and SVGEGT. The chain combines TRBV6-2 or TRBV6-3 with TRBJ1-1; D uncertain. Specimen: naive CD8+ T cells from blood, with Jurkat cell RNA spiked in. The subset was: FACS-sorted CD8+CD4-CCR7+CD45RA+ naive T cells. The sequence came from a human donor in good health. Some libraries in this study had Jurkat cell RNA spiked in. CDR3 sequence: CASRGSLNTEAFF. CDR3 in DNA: TGTGCCAGCCGTGGCAGTTTGAACACTGAAGCTTTCTTT.